This T cell receptor beta chain was observed in a study of siplizumab effects on memory and regulatory T cells. Study results and limitations: Naive T cells were seemingly more diverse than memory cells, and major contributions to the alloresponse seemed to be made by them.

Regarding this clone: Its target is not known.

Germline CDR1 SGHNT, CDR2 YYREEE (reference sequence). V shed 4 bases and J 4 bases; nucleotides not matched to a gene: 6. The CDR3 extends over 14 amino acids. The assay was immunoSEQ multiplex PCR, and TCRdb's table has in-frame clones only and misses some. The sample includes approximately 52,000 clones, 95% to 98% seen only once; the top ten take under 0.7%. The chain is built from TRBV5-4 and TRBJ1-1; 8 bases fit TRBD1. The receptor was isolated from a human donor in good health. The specimen was naive CD4+ T cells sorted from blood. Here the CDR3 reads CASSTRQGSTEAFF. CDR3 nucleotides: TGTGCCAGCAGCACCCGACAGGGGAGCACTGAAGCTTTCTTT.